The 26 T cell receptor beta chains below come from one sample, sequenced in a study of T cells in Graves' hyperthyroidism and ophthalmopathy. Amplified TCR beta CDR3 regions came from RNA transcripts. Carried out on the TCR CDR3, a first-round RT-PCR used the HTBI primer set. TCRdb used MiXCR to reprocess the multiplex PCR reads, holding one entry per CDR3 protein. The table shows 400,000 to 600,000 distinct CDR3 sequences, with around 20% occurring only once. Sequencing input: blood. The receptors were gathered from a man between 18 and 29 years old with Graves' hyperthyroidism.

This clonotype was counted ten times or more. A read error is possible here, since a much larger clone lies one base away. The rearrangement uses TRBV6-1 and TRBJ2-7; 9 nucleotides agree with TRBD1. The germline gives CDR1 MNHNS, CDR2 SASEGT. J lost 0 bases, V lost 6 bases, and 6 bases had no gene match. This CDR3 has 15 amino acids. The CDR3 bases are TGTGCCAGCAGGTCCGGGACAGGGACCTCCTACGAGCAGTACTTC. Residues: CASRSGTGTSYEQYF.

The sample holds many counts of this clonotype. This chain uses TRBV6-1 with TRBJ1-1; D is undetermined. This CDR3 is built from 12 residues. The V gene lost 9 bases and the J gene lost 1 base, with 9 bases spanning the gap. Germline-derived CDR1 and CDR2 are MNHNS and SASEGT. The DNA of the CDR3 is TGTGCCAGTAACACACAGAACACTGAAGCTTTCTTT. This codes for CASNTQNTEAFF.

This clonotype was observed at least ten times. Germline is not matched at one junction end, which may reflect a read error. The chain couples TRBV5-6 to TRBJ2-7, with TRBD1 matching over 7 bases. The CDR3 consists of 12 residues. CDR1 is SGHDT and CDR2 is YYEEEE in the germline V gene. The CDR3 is CASSLNRGRADF. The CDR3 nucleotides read TGTGCCAGCAGCCTCAACAGGGGACGCGCGGACTTC.

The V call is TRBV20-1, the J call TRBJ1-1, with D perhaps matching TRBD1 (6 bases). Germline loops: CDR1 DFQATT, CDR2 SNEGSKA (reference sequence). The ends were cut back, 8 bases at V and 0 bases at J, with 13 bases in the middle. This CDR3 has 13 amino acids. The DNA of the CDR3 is TGCAGTTTCTTAAACAGGGTGAACACTGAAGCTTTCTTT. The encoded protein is CSFLNRVNTEAFF.

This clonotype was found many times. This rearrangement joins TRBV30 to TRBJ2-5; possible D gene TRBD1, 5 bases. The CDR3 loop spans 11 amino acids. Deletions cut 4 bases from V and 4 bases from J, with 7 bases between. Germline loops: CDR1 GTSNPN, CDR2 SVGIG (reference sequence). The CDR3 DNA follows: TGTGCCTGGACAGGGTTAGAGACCCAGTACTTC. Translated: CAWTGLETQYF.

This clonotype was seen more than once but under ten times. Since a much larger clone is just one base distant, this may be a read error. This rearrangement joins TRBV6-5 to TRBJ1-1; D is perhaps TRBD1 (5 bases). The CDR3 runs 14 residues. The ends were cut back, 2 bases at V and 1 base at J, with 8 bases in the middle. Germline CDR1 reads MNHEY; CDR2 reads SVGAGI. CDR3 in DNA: TGTGCCAGCAGTTACGTGACAGCGAACACTGAAGCTTTCTTT. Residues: CASSYVTANTEAFF.

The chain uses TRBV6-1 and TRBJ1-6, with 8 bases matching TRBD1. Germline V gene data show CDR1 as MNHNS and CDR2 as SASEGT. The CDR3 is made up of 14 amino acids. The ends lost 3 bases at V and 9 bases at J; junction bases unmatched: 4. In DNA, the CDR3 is TGTGCCAGCAGTGAGCTGACAGGGGTTTCACCCCTCCACTTT. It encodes CASSELTGVSPLHF.

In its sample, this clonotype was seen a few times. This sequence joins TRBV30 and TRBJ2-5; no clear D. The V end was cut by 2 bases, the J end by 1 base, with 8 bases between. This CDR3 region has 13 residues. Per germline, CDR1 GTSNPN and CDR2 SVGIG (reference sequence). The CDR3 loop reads CAWSWAGQETQYF. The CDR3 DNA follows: TGTGCCTGGAGTTGGGCCGGCCAAGAGACCCAGTACTTC.

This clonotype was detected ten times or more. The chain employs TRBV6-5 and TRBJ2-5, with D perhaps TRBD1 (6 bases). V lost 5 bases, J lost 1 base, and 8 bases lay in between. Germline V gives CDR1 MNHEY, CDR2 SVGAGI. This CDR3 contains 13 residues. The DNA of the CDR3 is TGTGCCAGCAGTACACAGGGCCAAGAGACCCAGTACTTC. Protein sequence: CASSTQGQETQYF.

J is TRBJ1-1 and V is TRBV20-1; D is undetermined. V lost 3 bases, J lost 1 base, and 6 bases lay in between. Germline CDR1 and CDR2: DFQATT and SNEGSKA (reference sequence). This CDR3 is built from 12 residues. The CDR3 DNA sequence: TGCAGTGCTAGTGTTCGGAACACTGAAGCTTTCTTT. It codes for CSASVRNTEAFF.

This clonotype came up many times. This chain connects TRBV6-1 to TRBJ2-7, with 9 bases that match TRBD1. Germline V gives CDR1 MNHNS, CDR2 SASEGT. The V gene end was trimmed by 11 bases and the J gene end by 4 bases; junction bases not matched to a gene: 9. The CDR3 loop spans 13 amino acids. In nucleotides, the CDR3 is TGTGCCTCACAGGGGGCTTTGCAGTACGAGCAGTACTTC. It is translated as CASQGALQYEQYF.

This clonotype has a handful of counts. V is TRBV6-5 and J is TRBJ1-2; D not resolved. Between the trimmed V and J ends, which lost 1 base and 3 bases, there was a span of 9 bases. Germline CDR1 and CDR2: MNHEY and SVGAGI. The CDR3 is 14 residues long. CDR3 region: CASSYFGPDYGYTF. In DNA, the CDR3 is TGTGCCAGCAGTTACTTTGGACCGGACTATGGCTACACCTTC.

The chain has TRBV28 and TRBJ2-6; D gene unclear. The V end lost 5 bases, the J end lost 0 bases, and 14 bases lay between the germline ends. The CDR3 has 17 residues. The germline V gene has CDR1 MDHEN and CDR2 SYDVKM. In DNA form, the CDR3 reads TGTGCCAGCAGTGACCATGTGGGCCTCTCTGGGGCCAACGTCCTGACTTTC. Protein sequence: CASSDHVGLSGANVLTF.

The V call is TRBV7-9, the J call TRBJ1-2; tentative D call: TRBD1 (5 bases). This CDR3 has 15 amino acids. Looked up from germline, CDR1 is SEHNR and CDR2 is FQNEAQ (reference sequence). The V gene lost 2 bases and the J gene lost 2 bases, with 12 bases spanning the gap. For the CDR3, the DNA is TGTGCCAGCAGCTTAAACAGGAGTGGAAACTATGGCTACACCTTC. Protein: CASSLNRSGNYGYTF.

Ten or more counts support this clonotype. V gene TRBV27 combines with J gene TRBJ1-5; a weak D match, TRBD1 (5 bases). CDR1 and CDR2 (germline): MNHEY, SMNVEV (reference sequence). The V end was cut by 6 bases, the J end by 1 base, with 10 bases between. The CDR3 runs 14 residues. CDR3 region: CASRPGGSNQPQHF. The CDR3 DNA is TGTGCCAGCAGACCCGGGGGGAGCAATCAGCCCCAGCATTTT.

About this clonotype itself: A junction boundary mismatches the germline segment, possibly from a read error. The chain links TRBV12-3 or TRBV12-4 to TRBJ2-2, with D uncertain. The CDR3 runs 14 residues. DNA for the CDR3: TGTGCCAGCAGTTCGACGGCTAACACCAGGGAGCTGTTTTTT. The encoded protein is CASSSTANTRELFF.

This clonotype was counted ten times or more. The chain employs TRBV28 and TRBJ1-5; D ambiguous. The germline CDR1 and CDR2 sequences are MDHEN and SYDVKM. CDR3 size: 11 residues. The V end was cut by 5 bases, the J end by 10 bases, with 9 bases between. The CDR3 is CASSTNGPQHF. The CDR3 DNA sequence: TGTGCCAGCAGTACGAATGGCCCCCAGCATTTT.

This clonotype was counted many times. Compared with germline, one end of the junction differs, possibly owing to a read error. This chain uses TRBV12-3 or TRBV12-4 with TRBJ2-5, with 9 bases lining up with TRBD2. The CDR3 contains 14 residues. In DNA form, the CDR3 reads TGTGCCAGCAGTCTAGCGGGGCCACAAGAGACCCAGTACTTC. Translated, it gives CASSLAGPQETQYF.

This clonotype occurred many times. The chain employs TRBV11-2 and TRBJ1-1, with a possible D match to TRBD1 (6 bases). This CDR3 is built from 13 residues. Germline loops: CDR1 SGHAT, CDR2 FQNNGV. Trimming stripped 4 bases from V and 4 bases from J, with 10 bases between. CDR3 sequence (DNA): TGTGCCAGCAGCTATAAACAGGGCACTGAAGCTTTCTTT. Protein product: CASSYKQGTEAFF.

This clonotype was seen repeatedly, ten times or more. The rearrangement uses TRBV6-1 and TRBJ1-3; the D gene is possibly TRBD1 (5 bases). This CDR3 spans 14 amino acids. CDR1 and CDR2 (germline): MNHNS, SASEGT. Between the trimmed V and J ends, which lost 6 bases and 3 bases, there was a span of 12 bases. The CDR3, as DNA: TGTGCCAGCAGACCACAGGCCTTTGGAAACACCATATATTTT. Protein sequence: CASRPQAFGNTIYF.

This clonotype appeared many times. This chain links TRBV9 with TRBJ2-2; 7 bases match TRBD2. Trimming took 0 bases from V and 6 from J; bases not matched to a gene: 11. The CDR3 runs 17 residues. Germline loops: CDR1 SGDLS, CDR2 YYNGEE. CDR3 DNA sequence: TGTGCCAGCAGCGTAGCTAGAGCGGGACCGACGGCCGGGGAGCTGTTTTTT. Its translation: CASSVARAGPTAGELFF.

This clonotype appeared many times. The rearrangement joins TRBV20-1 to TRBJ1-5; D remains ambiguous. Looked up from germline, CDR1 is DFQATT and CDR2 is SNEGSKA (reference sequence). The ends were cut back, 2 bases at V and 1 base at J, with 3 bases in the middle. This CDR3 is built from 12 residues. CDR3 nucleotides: TGCAGTGCTAGATACAGCAATCAGCCCCAGCATTTT. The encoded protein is CSARYSNQPQHF.

The CDR3 reads CASSYSGTGSVETQYF. DNA of the CDR3: TGTGCCAGCAGTTACTCCGGGACAGGTTCGGTAGAGACCCAGTACTTC. The V and J genes are TRBV6-2 or TRBV6-3 and TRBJ2-5, with 8 bases matching TRBD1. Germline V lookup: CDR1 MNHEY, CDR2 SVGEGT. V shed 0 bases and J 4 bases; nucleotides not matched to a gene: 7. This CDR3 comprises 16 residues.

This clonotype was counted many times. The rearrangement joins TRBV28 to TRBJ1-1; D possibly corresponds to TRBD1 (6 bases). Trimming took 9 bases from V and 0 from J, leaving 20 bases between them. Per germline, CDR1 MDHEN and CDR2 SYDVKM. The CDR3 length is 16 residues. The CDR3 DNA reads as TGTGCCAGGAGATCAGGGGTCCGTAATTTGAACACTGAAGCTTTCTTT. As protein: CARRSGVRNLNTEAFF.

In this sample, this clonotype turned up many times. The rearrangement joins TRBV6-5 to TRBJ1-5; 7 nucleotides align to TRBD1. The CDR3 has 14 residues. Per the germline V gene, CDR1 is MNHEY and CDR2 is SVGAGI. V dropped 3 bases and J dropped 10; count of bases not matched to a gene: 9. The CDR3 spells CASSYGRGRPPQHF. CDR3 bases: TGTGCCAGCAGTTATGGGAGGGGGCGACCCCCCCAGCATTTT.

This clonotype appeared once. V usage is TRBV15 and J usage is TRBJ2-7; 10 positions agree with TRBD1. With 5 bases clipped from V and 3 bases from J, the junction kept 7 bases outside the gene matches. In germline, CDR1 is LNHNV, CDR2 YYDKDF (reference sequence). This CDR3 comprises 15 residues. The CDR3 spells CATSDGDRGIYEQYF. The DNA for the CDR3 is TGTGCCACCAGCGATGGGGACAGGGGAATCTACGAGCAGTACTTC.